The 9 T cell receptor beta chains in this list originate from one sample, sequenced in a study of long-term antiretroviral therapy in people with HIV (dated by TCRdb to between 2021 and 2024). The immunoSEQ hsTCRB v3.0 assay was used at survey level resolution for TRB variable region sequencing. In TCRdb, the immuneACCESS table is reduced to in-frame sequences with V and J assigned. These tables do not hold every clone; where another copy was compared, an unresolved V gene accounts for under half, and the others remain unexplained. This sample lists 20,000 to 25,000 clones; over 75% were detected once. The ten most abundant clones make up under 8.5% of the sample. Sequenced here: unsorted PBMCs, sampled 0.6 years after starting antiretroviral therapy. These receptors originate from a man in his fifties or sixties with HIV.

The chain combines TRBV6-6 with TRBJ1-5; D ambiguous. The germline V and J ends were trimmed by 2 bases and 5 bases, with 10 bases remaining between them. Germline CDR1 is MNHNY and CDR2 is SVGAGI (reference sequence). The CDR3 length is 14 residues. CDR3 in amino acids: CASSYITEDQPQHF. CDR3 nucleotides: TGTGCCAGCAGTTACATAACAGAGGATCAGCCCCAGCATTTT.

The rearrangement uses TRBV7-9 and TRBJ2-1; TRBD1 matches 7 bases. Germline-derived CDR1 and CDR2 are SEHNR and FQNEAQ (reference sequence). This CDR3 comprises 12 residues. V gave up 5 bases and J gave up 6 bases; unmatched junction bases: 1. The CDR3 coding sequence is TGTGCCAGCAGCGGACAGGTCAATGAGCAGTTCTTC. This gives the protein CASSGQVNEQFF.

The chain has TRBV5-4 and TRBJ2-7; D remains unclear. CDR1 and CDR2 from the germline V gene are SGHNT and YYREEE (reference sequence). This CDR3 has 11 amino acids. The V end was cut by 4 bases, the J end by 4 bases, with 6 bases between. CDR3 protein: CASSREYEQYF. As DNA, the CDR3 is TGTGCCAGCAGCCGCGAATACGAGCAGTACTTC.

This clone was observed a few times. CDR3 sequence (DNA): TGTGCCAGCAGTGAATATGGAGGTTGGGAGACCCAGTACTTC. Protein sequence: CASSEYGGWETQYF. V and J are TRBV25-1 and TRBJ2-5; a possible D gene is TRBD2 (5 bases). Trimming removed 0 bases at V and 5 bases at J, with 10 bases between. Per the germline V gene, CDR1 is MGHDK and CDR2 is SYGVNS. CDR3 size: 14 residues.

The chain has TRBV14 and TRBJ1-2, with D unresolved. Germline CDR1 reads SGHDN; CDR2 reads FVKESK. The CDR3 has 14 residues. The V gene lost 2 bases and the J gene lost 4 bases, with 11 bases spanning the gap. Here the CDR3 DNA reads TGTGCCAGCAGCCAACGGTTAGGGCTCTATGGCTACACCTTC. Protein product: CASSQRLGLYGYTF.

This sequence joins TRBV6-6 and TRBJ1-5, with a possible D match to TRBD1 (6 bases). The germline V gene encodes CDR1 MNHNY and CDR2 SVGAGI (reference sequence). This CDR3 comprises 16 residues. V lost 8 bases to trimming and J lost 4 bases, with 21 bases between them. In DNA, the CDR3 is TGTGCCAGCTCCTTTCCTCCGGGGGGCGCGAATCAGCCCCAGCATTTT. Protein: CASSFPPGGANQPQHF.

This chain connects TRBV15 to TRBJ2-7; possibly TRBD1 or TRBD2 for D (7 bases each). The CDR3 covers 14 residues. The germline V gene has CDR1 LNHNV and CDR2 YYDKDF (reference sequence). V lost 8 bases and J lost 5, with 19 bases in between. The DNA for the CDR3 is TGTGCCACCCAAGGGGGCGGGGGCAGGGACGAGCAGTACTTC. Amino acid sequence: CATQGGGGRDEQYF.

The chain uses TRBV6-1 and TRBJ2-7, with 14 positions matching TRBD2. The CDR3 extends over 15 amino acids. Looked up from germline, CDR1 is MNHNS and CDR2 is SASEGT. V lost 4 bases and J lost 6; bases outside the gene matches: 5. CDR3: CASSGGLAGVGEQYF. CDR3 DNA: TGTGCCAGCAGTGGGGGACTAGCGGGAGTCGGCGAGCAGTACTTC.

This chain links TRBV6-1 with TRBJ2-3, with unresolved D. CDR3 length equals 14 residues. Germline CDR1 MNHNS, CDR2 SASEGT. Trimming shortened V by 1 base and J by 2 bases, and 7 bases separated the two germline ends. For the CDR3, the DNA is TGTGCCAGCAGTGAAGAAGGGTACACAGATACGCAGTATTTT. The encoded protein is CASSEEGYTDTQYF.